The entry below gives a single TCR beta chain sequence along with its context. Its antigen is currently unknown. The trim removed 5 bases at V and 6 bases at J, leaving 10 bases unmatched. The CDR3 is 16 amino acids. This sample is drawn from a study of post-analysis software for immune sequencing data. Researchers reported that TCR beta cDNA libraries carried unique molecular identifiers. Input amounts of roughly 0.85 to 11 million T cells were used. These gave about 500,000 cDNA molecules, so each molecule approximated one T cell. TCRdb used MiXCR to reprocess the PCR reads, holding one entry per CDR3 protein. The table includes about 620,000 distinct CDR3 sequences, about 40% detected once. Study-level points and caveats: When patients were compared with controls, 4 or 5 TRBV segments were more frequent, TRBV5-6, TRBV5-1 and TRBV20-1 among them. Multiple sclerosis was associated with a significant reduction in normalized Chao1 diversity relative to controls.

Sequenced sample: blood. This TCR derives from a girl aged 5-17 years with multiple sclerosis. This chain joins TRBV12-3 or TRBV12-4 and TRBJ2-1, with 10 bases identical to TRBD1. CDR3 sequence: CASSPRGTGAFNEQFF. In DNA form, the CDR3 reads TGTGCCAGCAGTCCCAGGGGGACAGGGGCCTTCAATGAGCAGTTCTTC.